This T cell receptor (beta chain) was identified in a study of T-cell memory formation after mild COVID-19. The study's findings and limits: Prior to infection, memory already included some responding clones, suggesting cross-reactive memory joined.

The V and J ends lost 5 bases and 7 bases, in that order; junction bases with no gene match: 9. This CDR3 region has 14 residues. Germline CDR1 reads SQVTM; CDR2 reads ANQGSEA. TCRdb called the 5' RACE reads again in MiXCR, with one record for every CDR3 protein. The sample contains tens of thousands of distinct CDR3 sequences, approximately 14% of which appear only once. A word on this clonotype: Its antigen is not known.

Sequenced material: PBMCs or a T cell subset sorted from them (not recorded which). The clonotype was recovered from an adult woman who had mild COVID-19 (a few samples of this study predate the infection). Cell type and time point are not known. V is TRBV29-1 and J is TRBJ2-2, with 8 bases lining up with TRBD1. CDR3 nucleotide sequence: TGCAGCGTTCCCGGACAGGGAGGAATCGGGGAGCTGTTTTTT. Residues: CSVPGQGGIGELFF.